This T cell receptor beta chain was observed in a study of cytomegalovirus exposure and HLA in healthy donors. Whole-study results and caveats: Associated with cytomegalovirus, according to the listing, were about 160 TCR beta chains.

A word on this clone: The antigen remains unidentified.

The CDR3 is 18 amino acids. Germline V gene sequence: CDR1 MGHRA, CDR2 YSYEKL. The junction had 17 bases not matched to a gene; V was cut back by 3 bases and J by 9 bases. Sequenced by immunoSEQ multiplex PCR; TCRdb stores in-frame clones only, minus some. The data hold under 80,000 clones, with approximately 94% observed a single time. The sequenced material came from PBMCs. The chain has TRBV4-1 and TRBJ2-1, with TRBD2 matching over 10 bases. This sequence originates from a woman between 18 and 29 years old in good health and CMV-seropositive. The CDR3 loop reads CASSHSVTRAGGLSEQFF. CDR3 DNA sequence: TGCGCCAGCAGCCATAGTGTTACACGAGCGGGGGGGCTTAGTGAGCAGTTCTTC.